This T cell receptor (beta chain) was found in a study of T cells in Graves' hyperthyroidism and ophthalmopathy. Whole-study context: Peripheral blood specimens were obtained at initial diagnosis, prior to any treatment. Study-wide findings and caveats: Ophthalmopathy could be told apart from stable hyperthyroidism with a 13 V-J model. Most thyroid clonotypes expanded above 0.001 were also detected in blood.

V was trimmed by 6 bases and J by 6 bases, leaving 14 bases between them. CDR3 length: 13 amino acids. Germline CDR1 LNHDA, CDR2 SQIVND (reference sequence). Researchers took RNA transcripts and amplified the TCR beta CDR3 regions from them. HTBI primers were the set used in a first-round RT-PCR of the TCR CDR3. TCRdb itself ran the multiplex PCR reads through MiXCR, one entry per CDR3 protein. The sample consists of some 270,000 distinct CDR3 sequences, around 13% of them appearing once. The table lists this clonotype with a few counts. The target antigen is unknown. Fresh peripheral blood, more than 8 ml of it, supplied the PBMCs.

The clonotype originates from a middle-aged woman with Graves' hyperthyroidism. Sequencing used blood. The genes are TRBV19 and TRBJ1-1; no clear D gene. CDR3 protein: CASRAGSGAEAFF. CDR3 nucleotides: TGTGCCAGTAGAGCGGGCAGCGGGGCTGAAGCTTTCTTT.